One and the same sample provided the 2 T cell receptor beta chains below, sequenced in a study of T cell changes during pregnancy in multiple sclerosis. Using immunoSEQ multiplex PCR, the repertoire was profiled, and TCRdb retains in-frame clones only, with some absent. The sample consists of 20,000 to 25,000 clones, more than 75% of them appearing once. The specimen comprised CD8+ T cells from peripheral blood mononuclear cells, sampled before pregnancy. The receptors originated from a female donor with multiple sclerosis, enrolled in a pregnancy study.

The chain employs TRBV2 and TRBJ2-5, with D possibly matching TRBD1 (5 bases). The germline gives CDR1 SNHLY, CDR2 FYNNEI. The CDR3 spans 15 residues. Deletions cut 4 bases from V and 1 base from J, with 13 bases between. CDR3 nucleotide sequence: TGTGCCAGCAGTGCCTTAGACAGCCCCCAAGAGACCCAGTACTTC. This encodes CASSALDSPQETQYF.

The J gene is TRBJ1-2, the V gene TRBV7-9; possible D gene TRBD1, 5 bases. Trimming stripped 2 bases from V and 4 bases from J, with 11 bases between. The CDR3 spans 14 residues. CDR1 SEHNR and CDR2 FQNEAQ come from the germline V gene (reference sequence). The CDR3 is CASSLSGGGYGYTF. CDR3 DNA sequence: TGTGCCAGCAGCTTAAGCGGGGGGGGCTATGGCTACACCTTC.